What follows are 18 T cell receptor beta chains derived from one specimen sequenced in a study of T cells in Graves' hyperthyroidism and ophthalmopathy. Using RNA transcripts as the source, TCR beta CDR3 regions were amplified. An initial round of RT-PCR targeting the TCR CDR3 relied on the HTBI primer set. MiXCR, applied by TCRdb to the multiplex PCR reads, yields one record per CDR3 protein. This repertoire shows about 500,000 distinct CDR3 sequences, roughly 45% found once; its top ten account for about two fifths. Sequences were obtained from peripheral blood or thyroid tissue (not recorded which). These receptor sequences come from an adult woman with Graves' disease, either hyperthyroidism or ophthalmopathy (not recorded which).

This clonotype showed up many times. CDR3 amino acids: CATRGGDGYTF. The CDR3 nucleotides read TGTGCCACCCGCGGGGGTGATGGCTACACCTTC. This chain links TRBV15 with TRBJ1-2, with a possible D match to TRBD1 (5 bases). With 8 bases removed from V and 6 bases from J, the gap between germline ends came to 10 bases. Germline V lookup: CDR1 LNHNV, CDR2 YYDKDF (reference sequence). CDR3 size: 11 residues.

This clonotype has just one count. The chain employs TRBV20-1 and TRBJ2-5; the match to TRBD1 covers 11 bases. This CDR3 spans 14 amino acids. V lost 4 bases to trimming and J lost 4 bases; unmatched junction nucleotides: 5. Per germline, CDR1 DFQATT and CDR2 SNEGSKA (reference sequence). The CDR3 protein is CSAMGQGERETQYF. The CDR3, as DNA: TGCAGTGCTATGGGACAGGGGGAACGAGAGACCCAGTACTTC.

This clonotype has a count of ten or more. The rearrangement uses TRBV7-3 and TRBJ2-5; no reliable D call. The CDR3 runs to 14 residues. Trimming left V 2 bases short and J 4 bases short, with 11 bases between. The germline CDR1 and CDR2 sequences are SGHTA and FQGTGA. CDR3 sequence: CASSLAERGETQYF. In DNA, the CDR3 is TGTGCCAGCAGCTTAGCGGAGAGAGGAGAGACCCAGTACTTC.

This clonotype was seen repeatedly, ten times or more. The CDR3 loop is CASSVVSTDTQYF. The CDR3 nucleotides read TGTGCCAGCAGCGTAGTTAGCACAGATACGCAGTATTTT. The chain joins TRBV9 to TRBJ2-3; D gene uncertain. The germline V and J ends were trimmed by 0 bases and 0 bases, with 2 bases remaining between them. This CDR3 spans 13 amino acids. Germline CDR1 reads SGDLS; CDR2 reads YYNGEE.

For this clonotype: This CDR3 is missing its conserved last phenylalanine or tryptophan, likely due to a read error. The DNA is omitted, as the CDR3 cannot be located on it reliably, and the CDR3 follows TCRdb's listing. The V gene is TRBV15, the J gene TRBJ2-7; the table's TRBD2 call for D was not verified on the DNA. Germline CDR1 and CDR2: LNHNV and YYDKDF (reference sequence). The CDR3 totals 12 residues, both ends included. The CDR3 protein is CATSRDGPSGRS.

J is TRBJ1-1 and V is TRBV6-1; 12 bases match TRBD1. Per the germline V gene, CDR1 is MNHNS and CDR2 is SASEGT. The CDR3 has 15 amino acids. V trimming: 6 bases; J trimming: 6 bases; junction bases outside the gene matches: 8. CDR3 DNA sequence: TGTGCCAGCAGATCGCCGGGACAGGGGGCCCCTGAAGCTTTCTTT. Protein: CASRSPGQGAPEAFF.

The chain carries TRBV19 and TRBJ2-7; D is perhaps TRBD1 (5 bases). There are 13 residues in the CDR3. The germline V gene encodes CDR1 LNHDA and CDR2 SQIVND (reference sequence). Trimming took off 4 bases at V and 3 bases at J, with 10 bases between the two ends. CDR3 sequence: CASSNRGGYEQYF. The DNA for the CDR3 is TGTGCCAGTAGTAATAGGGGTGGCTACGAGCAGTACTTC.

In regard to this clonotype: A much larger clone lies a single base off, so this may be a read error. The CDR3 end shows no conserved phenylalanine or tryptophan, and so a read error is likely. This sequence joins TRBV5-1 and TRBJ2-7; D may match TRBD1 or TRBD2 (6 bases each). Trimming stripped 0 bases from V and 2 bases from J, with 12 bases between. The germline V gene has CDR1 SGHRS and CDR2 YFSETQ. This CDR3 is built from 15 residues. DNA for the CDR3: TGCGCCAGCAGCTTGGGAGGCGGGGACACCTACGAGCAGTACCTC. Residues: CASSLGGGDTYEQYL.

The V and J genes are TRBV10-3 and TRBJ1-1; no clear D. The germline CDR1 and CDR2 sequences are ENHRY and SYGVKD. The CDR3 loop spans 15 amino acids. Trimming pared 2 bases from V and 3 bases from J, leaving 13 bases between. The CDR3 reads CAISEGHLRDTEAFF. Written as DNA, the CDR3 is TGTGCCATCAGTGAGGGGCACCTACGGGACACTGAAGCTTTCTTT.

At least ten counts were recorded for this clonotype. The CDR3 here is CASSPGTGAYEQYF. The CDR3 DNA is TGTGCCAGCAGCCCTGGGACAGGGGCCTACGAGCAGTACTTC. This rearrangement joins TRBV7-9 to TRBJ2-7; the match to TRBD1 covers 10 bases. Germline values: CDR1 SEHNR, CDR2 FQNEAQ (reference sequence). There are 14 residues in the CDR3. The trim removed 5 bases at V and 2 bases at J, leaving 3 bases unmatched.

V usage is TRBV29-1 and J usage is TRBJ1-5; TRBD1 matches 7 bases. The CDR3 is 14 residues long. Germline-derived CDR1 and CDR2 are SQVTM and ANQGSEA. CDR3 sequence (DNA): TGCAGTTCCCCGGACAGGTATAGCAATCAGCCCCAGCATTTT. This translates into CSSPDRYSNQPQHF.

This clonotype was seen a few times. The chain joins TRBV7-8 to TRBJ2-5; unclear D gene. The CDR3 length is 15 residues. Germline loops: CDR1 SGHVS, CDR2 FQNEAQ. V was cut by 5 bases and J by 0 bases, with 13 bases left in between. CDR3 residues: CASSVRTGNQETQYF. DNA for the CDR3: TGTGCCAGCAGCGTTCGAACTGGTAACCAAGAGACCCAGTACTTC.

Details on this clonotype: A much larger clone differs by one base, so this may be a read error. J is TRBJ1-1 and V is TRBV7-8, with TRBD1 as a possible D gene (6 bases). Germline V gives CDR1 SGHVS, CDR2 FQNEAQ. The CDR3 consists of 13 residues. The CDR3 sequence: CASSSTGSTEASF. The CDR3 DNA reads TGTGCCAGCAGCTCTACAGGGTCCACTGAAGCTTCCTTT.

This chain links TRBV19 with TRBJ1-2, with a possible D match to TRBD1 (6 bases). Trimming pared 3 bases from V and 8 bases from J, leaving 16 bases between. The CDR3 has 14 amino acids. Looked up from germline, CDR1 is LNHDA and CDR2 is SQIVND (reference sequence). CDR3 sequence (DNA): TGTGCCAGTAGTATCGGGACACAGGGTGCGGGCTACACCTTC. Encoded protein: CASSIGTQGAGYTF. The full variable domain, in which reference TRBV19 and TRBJ1-2 provide the parts outside the CDR3, is DGGITQSPKYLFRKEGQNVTLSCEQNLNHDAMYWYRQDPGQGLRLIYYSQIVNDFQKGDIAEGYSVSREKKESFPLTVTSAQKNPTAFYLCASSIGTQGAGYTFGSGTRLTVV.

This clonotype showed up just a few times. The V gene is TRBV4-1, the J gene TRBJ2-5, with D tentatively TRBD1 or TRBD2 (5 bases each). V shed 2 bases and J shed 0 bases, with 10 bases lying between them. The CDR3 runs 15 residues. Germline values: CDR1 MGHRA, CDR2 YSYEKL. CDR3 in amino acids: CASSQLEGYQETQYF. The CDR3 nucleotides read TGCGCCAGCAGCCAACTAGAGGGGTACCAAGAGACCCAGTACTTC.

This clonotype occurred a few times. The chain is built from TRBV4-2 and TRBJ1-1; no reliable D call. CDR1 is LGHNA, CDR2 YNFKEQ, per germline. V was clipped by 0 bases and J by 1 base, with 6 bases between them. CDR3 length: 14 residues. This CDR3 reads CASSQDVRNTEAFF. CDR3 coding DNA: TGTGCCAGCAGCCAAGACGTGAGGAACACTGAAGCTTTCTTT.

This clonotype was seen just once. DNA for the CDR3: TGTGCCAGCAGCCGACCAGGGTTAGGGACCCAGTACTTC. Amino acids: CASSRPGLGTQYF. This chain links TRBV7-3 with TRBJ2-5; perhaps TRBD1 as D (5 bases). The CDR3 has 13 amino acids. Germline CDR1 is SGHTA and CDR2 is FQGTGA. V shed 5 bases and J shed 7 bases, with 14 bases lying between them.

The V and J genes are TRBV7-2 and TRBJ1-2, with D possibly being TRBD1 (6 bases). The CDR3 sequence is 14 residues long. Per the germline V gene, CDR1 is SGHTA and CDR2 is FQGNSA. V lost 5 bases, J lost 4 bases, and 14 bases lay in between. CDR3 in DNA: TGTGCCAGCAGCACGGGGGGGGCGTCCTATGGCTACACCTTC. It encodes CASSTGGASYGYTF.